The rows below give T cell receptor beta chains drawn from one sample of a study of blood T cell repertoires in COVID-19. Sequencing was performed with immunoSEQ multiplex PCR; in TCRdb, only in-frame clones are kept and a portion is missing. Of approximately 230,000 clones detected, about nine tenths appear once; the ten largest clones hold roughly 15%. Sequencing was carried out using PBMCs or T cells enriched from blood (not recorded which). The receptors were gathered from a man between 18 and 35 years old who had recovered from COVID-19. Both conserved end residues are part of each CDR3. Fields, in order: D gene, V gene, J gene, clone size, CDR3 DNA, CDR3 protein. D genes are given only for firm matches. Size is stated for part of the rows, as once, few or many counts, or as a class when the clone is expanded.

.	TRBV30	TRBJ1-6	.	TGTGCCTGGAGTGTGCGGGGGGCGCGGAGGAATTCACCCCTCCACTTT	CAWSVRGARRNSPLHF
.	TRBV19	TRBJ2-7	.	TGTGCCAGTAGTATACCGGAGACCTACGAGCAGTACTTC	CASSIPETYEQYF
.	TRBV2	TRBJ2-5	.	TGTGCCAGCGCCAGGACTAGGGGGATGGGGACCCAGTACTTC	CASARTRGMGTQYF
TRBD2	TRBV4-1	TRBJ2-7	.	TGCGCCAGCAGCCAAGATAGGGAGGGTTGGGAGCAGTACTTC	CASSQDREGWEQYF
.	TRBV13	TRBJ2-1	once	TGTGCCAGCAGCCGCACCGGGGGTTACACCTACAATGAGCAGTTCTTC	CASSRTGGYTYNEQFF
.	TRBV13	TRBJ2-1	.	TGTGCCAGCAGCTTTCTCGATGAGCAGTTCTTC	CASSFLDEQFF
.	TRBV18	TRBJ1-2	.	TGTGCCAGCTCAGATCCGGGACAAAATAACTATGGCTACACCTTC	CASSDPGQNNYGYTF
TRBD1	TRBV28	TRBJ2-7	.	TGTGCCAGCAGTTTATCAGGGACAGGGCGCACCTACGAGCAGTACTTC	CASSLSGTGRTYEQYF
.	TRBV4-1	TRBJ2-7	.	TGCGCCAGCAGCCAGTTGAGGGTGACTGGCGAGCAGTACTTC	CASSQLRVTGEQYF
TRBD1	TRBV27	TRBJ2-7	once	TGTGCCAGCAGTGCGACAGGGGGCCGATACGAGCAGTACTTC	CASSATGGRYEQYF
.	TRBV2	TRBJ2-7	.	TGTGCCAGCAGGTACTCCTACGAGCAGTACTTC	CASRYSYEQYF
.	TRBV7-9	TRBJ1-5	.	TGTGCCAGCAGCTTACGGTCGACTGGGAATCAGCCCCAGCATTTT	CASSLRSTGNQPQHF
.	TRBV15	TRBJ2-5	.	TGTGCCACCAGCCATAGATCTGGGGCCGTAGAGACCCAGTACTTC	CATSHRSGAVETQYF
.	TRBV6-5	TRBJ2-2	once	TGTGCCAGCAGTTACGCCAGGGACACCGGGGAGCTGTTTTTT	CASSYARDTGELFF
TRBD1	TRBV11-3	TRBJ1-1	.	TGTGCCAGCAGCTATGCCGGGACAGTGAACACTGAAGCTTTCTTT	CASSYAGTVNTEAFF
.	TRBV3-1/TRBV3-2	TRBJ2-2	.	TGTGCCAGCAGCTCTAGCGCGTACACCGGGGAGCTGTTTTTT	CASSSSAYTGELFF
TRBD1	TRBV28	TRBJ2-7	.	TGTGCCACCAACGGATACCGGGACAGGGTATTCTACGAGCAGTACTTC	CATNGYRDRVFYEQYF
.	TRBV11-2	TRBJ1-2	.	TGTGCCAGCAGCTCCGGCGGGACCCTGGAAGGCTACACCTTC	CASSSGGTLEGYTF
TRBD2	TRBV2	TRBJ2-1	.	TGTGCCAGCAGCGCGGGGGGGAATGAGCAGTTCTTC	CASSAGGNEQFF
.	TRBV29-1	TRBJ1-1	.	TGCAGCGTCCAAGGGGGGGACACTGAAGCTTTCTTT	CSVQGGDTEAFF
.	TRBV19	TRBJ2-2	.	TGTGCCAGTAGTAAAACCCACAGGGGAGGTTCCGGGGAGCTGTTTTTT	CASSKTHRGGSGELFF
.	TRBV15	TRBJ1-5	.	TGTGCCACCAGCAGAGACAAATTAGATCAGCCCCAGCATTTT	CATSRDKLDQPQHF
TRBD1	TRBV5-1	TRBJ1-4	.	TGCGCCAGCAGCGAAGGGACAGGTAGTTATAGTGAAAAACTGTTTTTT	CASSEGTGSYSEKLFF
TRBD1	TRBV7-9	TRBJ2-7	.	TGTGCCAGCAGCTTAGCAACCGGGACAGGGACCTACGAGCAGTACTTC	CASSLATGTGTYEQYF
.	TRBV12-5	TRBJ1-1	.	TGTGCTAGTGGTTTGGTCGTATTTAGGGGTGGCACTGAAGCTTTCTTT	CASGLVVFRGGTEAFF
TRBD2	TRBV5-1	TRBJ2-7	.	TGCGCCAGCAGCCCTATCAGCGGGAGTTCCTACGAGCAGTACTTC	CASSPISGSSYEQYF
.	TRBV5-1	TRBJ1-6	.	TGCGCCAGCAGCTTGGGATGGGGCGATAATTCACCCCTCCACTTT	CASSLGWGDNSPLHF
.	TRBV30	TRBJ2-5	.	TGTGCCTGGAGTGTCGGAGGGGCCGGGACCCAGTACTTC	CAWSVGGAGTQYF
.	TRBV3-1/TRBV3-2	TRBJ1-5	.	TGTGCCAGCAGCCAAGTCCTACGAGGCCAGCCCCAGCATTTT	CASSQVLRGQPQHF
.	TRBV6-5	TRBJ2-7	.	TGTGCCAGCAGTTACGGGGGCAACTACGAGCAGTACTTC	CASSYGGNYEQYF
.	TRBV12-3/TRBV12-4	TRBJ2-7	.	TGTGCCAGCAGTTATGGCCACGAGCAGTACTTC	CASSYGHEQYF
TRBD1	TRBV6-5	TRBJ2-7	.	TGTGCCAGCAGTTACCGCGACAGGGGTTCGCGGATGTACTTC	CASSYRDRGSRMYF